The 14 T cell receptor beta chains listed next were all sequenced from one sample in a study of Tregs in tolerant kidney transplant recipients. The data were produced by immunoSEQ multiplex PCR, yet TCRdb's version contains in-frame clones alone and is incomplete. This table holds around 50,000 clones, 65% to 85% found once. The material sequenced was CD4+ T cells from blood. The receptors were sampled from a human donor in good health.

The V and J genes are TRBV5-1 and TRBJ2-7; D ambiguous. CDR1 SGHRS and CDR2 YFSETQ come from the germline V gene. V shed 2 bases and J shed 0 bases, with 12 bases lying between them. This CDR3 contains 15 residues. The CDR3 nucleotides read TGCGCCAGCAGCTTCGATGGGCCGAACTCCTACGAGCAGTACTTC. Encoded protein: CASSFDGPNSYEQYF.

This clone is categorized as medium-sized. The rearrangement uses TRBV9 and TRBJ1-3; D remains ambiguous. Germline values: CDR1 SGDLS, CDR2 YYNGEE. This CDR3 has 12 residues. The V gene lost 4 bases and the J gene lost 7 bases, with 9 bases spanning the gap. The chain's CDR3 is CASSYGGNTIYF. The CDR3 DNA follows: TGTGCCAGCAGCTACGGCGGGAACACCATATATTTT.

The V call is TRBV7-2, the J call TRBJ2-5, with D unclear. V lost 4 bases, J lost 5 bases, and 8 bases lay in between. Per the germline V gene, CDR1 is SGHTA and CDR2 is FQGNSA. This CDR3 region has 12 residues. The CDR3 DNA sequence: TGTGCCAGCAGCTCCTCATACGAGACCCAGTACTTC. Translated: CASSSSYETQYF.

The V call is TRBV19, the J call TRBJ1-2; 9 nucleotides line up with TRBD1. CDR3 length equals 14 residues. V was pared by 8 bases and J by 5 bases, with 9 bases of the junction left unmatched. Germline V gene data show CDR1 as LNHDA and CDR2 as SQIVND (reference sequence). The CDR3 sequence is CASRLGQGGYGYTF. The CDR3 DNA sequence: TGTGCCAGTCGTCTGGGACAGGGTGGGTATGGCTACACCTTC.

Here the CDR3 DNA reads TGTGCCAGCAGCCCTGTGAATACGGGACTAGCTTCCTACGAGCAGTACTTC. This sequence encodes CASSPVNTGLASYEQYF. The V gene is TRBV7-6, the J gene TRBJ2-7; TRBD2 matches at 9 bases. The CDR3 sequence is 17 residues long. Germline V gives CDR1 SGHVS, CDR2 FNYEAQ. After removal of 5 bases from V and 1 base from J, the junction contained 12 bases not matched to a gene.

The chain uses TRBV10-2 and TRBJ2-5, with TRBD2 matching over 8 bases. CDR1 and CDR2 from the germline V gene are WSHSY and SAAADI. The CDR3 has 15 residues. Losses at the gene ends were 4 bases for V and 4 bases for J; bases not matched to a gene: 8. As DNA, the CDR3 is TGCGCCAGCAGTGGGTTAGCGGGGATGGGAGAGACCCAGTACTTC. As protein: CASSGLAGMGETQYF.

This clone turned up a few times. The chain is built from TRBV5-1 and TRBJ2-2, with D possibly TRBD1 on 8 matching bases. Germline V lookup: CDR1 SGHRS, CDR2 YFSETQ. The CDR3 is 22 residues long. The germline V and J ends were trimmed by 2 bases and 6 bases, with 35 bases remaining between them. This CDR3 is CASSLRRQTGGVGRKISGELFF. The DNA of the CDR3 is TGCGCCAGCAGCTTAAGGAGGCAAACAGGGGGAGTCGGGAGGAAGATTTCCGGGGAGCTGTTTTTT.

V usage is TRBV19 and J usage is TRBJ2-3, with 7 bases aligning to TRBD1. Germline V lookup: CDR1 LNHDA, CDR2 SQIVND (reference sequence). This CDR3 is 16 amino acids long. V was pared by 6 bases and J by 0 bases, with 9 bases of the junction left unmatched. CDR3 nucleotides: TGTGCCAGTAGAAAACAGGGGATTACTAGCACAGATACGCAGTATTTT. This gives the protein CASRKQGITSTDTQYF.

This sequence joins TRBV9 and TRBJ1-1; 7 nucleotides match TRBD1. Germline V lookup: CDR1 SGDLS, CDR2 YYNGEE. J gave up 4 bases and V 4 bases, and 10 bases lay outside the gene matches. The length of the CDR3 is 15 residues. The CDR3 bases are TGTGCCAGCAGCCCAATGACAGGGACGGCCACTGAAGCTTTCTTT. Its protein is CASSPMTGTATEAFF.

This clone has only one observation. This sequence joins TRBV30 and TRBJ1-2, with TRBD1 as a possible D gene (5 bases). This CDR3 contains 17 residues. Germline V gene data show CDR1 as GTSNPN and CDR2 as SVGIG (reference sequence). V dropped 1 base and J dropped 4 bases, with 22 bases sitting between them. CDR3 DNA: TGTGCCTGGAGTGACGTTTCTGCCTCACCAAGGGGCTATGGCTACACCTTC. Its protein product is CAWSDVSASPRGYGYTF.

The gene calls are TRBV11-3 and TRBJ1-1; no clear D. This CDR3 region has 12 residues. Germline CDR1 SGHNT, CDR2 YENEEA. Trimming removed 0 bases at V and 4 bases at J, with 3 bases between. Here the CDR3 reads CASSLDVTEAFF. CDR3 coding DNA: TGTGCCAGCAGCTTAGACGTCACTGAAGCTTTCTTT. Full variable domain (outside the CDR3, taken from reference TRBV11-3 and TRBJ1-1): EAGVVQSPRYKIIEKKQPVAFWCNPISGHNTLYWYLQNLGQGPELLIRYENEEAVDDSQLPKDRFSAERLKGVDSTLKIQPAELGDSAVYLCASSLDVTEAFFGQGTRLTVV.

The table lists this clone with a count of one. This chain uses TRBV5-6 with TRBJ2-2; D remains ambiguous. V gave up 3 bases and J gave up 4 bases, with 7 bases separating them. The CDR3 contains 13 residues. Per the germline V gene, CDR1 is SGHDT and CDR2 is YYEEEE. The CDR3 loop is CASSWPVTGELFF. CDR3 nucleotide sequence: TGTGCCAGCAGCTGGCCTGTCACCGGGGAGCTGTTTTTT.

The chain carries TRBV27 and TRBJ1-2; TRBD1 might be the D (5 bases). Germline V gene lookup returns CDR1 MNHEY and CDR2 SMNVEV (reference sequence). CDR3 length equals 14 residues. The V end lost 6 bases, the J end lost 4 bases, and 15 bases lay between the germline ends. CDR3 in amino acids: CASRPPGLAYGYTF. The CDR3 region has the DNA TGTGCCAGCAGACCCCCAGGGTTGGCCTATGGCTACACCTTC.

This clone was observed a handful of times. CDR3 protein: CSAGAAYGYTF. As DNA, the CDR3 is TGCAGTGCAGGGGCAGCCTATGGCTACACCTTC. The rearrangement links TRBV20-1 to TRBJ1-2; TRBD1 is a possible D gene (5 bases). The CDR3 is made up of 11 amino acids. Per germline, CDR1 DFQATT and CDR2 SNEGSKA (reference sequence). Trimming left V 6 bases short and J 4 bases short, with 9 bases between.